Described below is a single T cell receptor beta chain sequence and its context. The antigen is unknown. Produced via immunoSEQ multiplex PCR; TCRdb's table is partial and in-frame only. The table shows approximately 2,200,000 clones, with 93% occurring only once. Cells designated naive CD8 were CD45RO-negative and were positively selected for CCR7, with terminally differentiated effector memory CD45RA+ cells excluded. V lost 6 bases to trimming and J lost 1 base, with 17 bases between them. The germline CDR1 and CDR2 sequences are SEHNR and FQNEAQ (reference sequence). The CDR3 runs 16 residues. The sample belongs to a study of shared clonotypes between healthy human individuals. Whole-study results and caveats: With a handful of donors compared, approximately 5.5% of naive CD4 clonotypes were shared. Sampling used blood alone; tissue repertoires probably differ. Estimated richness values were generally larger in naive subsets than in memory subsets.

The clonotype originates from a young man in good health. Some clones in this sample may be carry-over from other donors' samples. The sequencing sample was made of naive CD8+ T cells from PBMCs. The V call is TRBV7-9, the J call TRBJ2-3; D may match TRBD1 or TRBD2 (5 bases each). The CDR3 DNA is TGTGCCAGCAGGAATGGTGGGGGATCACGCACAGATACGCAGTATTTT. Encoded protein: CASRNGGGSRTDTQYF.